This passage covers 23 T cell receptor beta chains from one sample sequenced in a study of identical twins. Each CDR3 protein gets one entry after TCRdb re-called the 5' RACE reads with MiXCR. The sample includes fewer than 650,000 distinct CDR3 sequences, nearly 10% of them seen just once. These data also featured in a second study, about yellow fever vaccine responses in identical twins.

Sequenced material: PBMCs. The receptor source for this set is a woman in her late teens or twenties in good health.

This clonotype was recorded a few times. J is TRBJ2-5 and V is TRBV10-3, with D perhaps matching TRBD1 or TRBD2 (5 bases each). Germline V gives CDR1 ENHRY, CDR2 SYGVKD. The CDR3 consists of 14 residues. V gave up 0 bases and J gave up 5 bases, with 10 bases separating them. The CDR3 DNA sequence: TGTGCCATCAGTGAGTCGTCGGGACGGGAGACCCAGTACTTC. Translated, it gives CAISESSGRETQYF.

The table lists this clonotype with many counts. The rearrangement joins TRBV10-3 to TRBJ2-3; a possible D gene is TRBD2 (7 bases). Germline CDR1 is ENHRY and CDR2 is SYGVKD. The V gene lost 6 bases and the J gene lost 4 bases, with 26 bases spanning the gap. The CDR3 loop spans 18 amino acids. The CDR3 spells CAISQALAGAIASDTQYF. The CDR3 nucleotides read TGTGCCATCAGCCAAGCCCTGGCGGGGGCGATTGCTTCAGATACGCAGTATTTT.

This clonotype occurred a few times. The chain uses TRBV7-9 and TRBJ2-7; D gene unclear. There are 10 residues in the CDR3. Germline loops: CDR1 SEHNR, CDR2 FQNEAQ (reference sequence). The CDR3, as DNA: TGTTCCTCAGGATCTTACGAGCAGTACTTC. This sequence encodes CSSGSYEQYF.

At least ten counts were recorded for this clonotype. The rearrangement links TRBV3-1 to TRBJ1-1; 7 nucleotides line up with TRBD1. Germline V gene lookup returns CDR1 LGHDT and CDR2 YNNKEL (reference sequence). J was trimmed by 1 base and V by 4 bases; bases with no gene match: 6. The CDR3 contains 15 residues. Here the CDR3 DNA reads TGTGCCAGCAGCCCAGGGGGGGCAGGGAACACTGAAGCTTTCTTT. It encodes CASSPGGAGNTEAFF.

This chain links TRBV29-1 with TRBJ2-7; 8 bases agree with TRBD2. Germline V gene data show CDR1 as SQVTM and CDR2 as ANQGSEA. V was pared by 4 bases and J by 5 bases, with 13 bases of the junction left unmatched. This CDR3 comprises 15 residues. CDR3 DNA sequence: TGCAGCGTTGGCCCCCACGGGGGGGCGGGGAACGAGCAGTACTTC. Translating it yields CSVGPHGGAGNEQYF.

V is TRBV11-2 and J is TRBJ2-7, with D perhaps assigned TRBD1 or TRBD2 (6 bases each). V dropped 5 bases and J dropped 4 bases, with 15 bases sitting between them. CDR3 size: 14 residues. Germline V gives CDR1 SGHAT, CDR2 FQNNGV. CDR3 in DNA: TGTGCCAGCAGCCCCTGGGGGGCCAGTTACGAGCAGTACTTC. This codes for CASSPWGASYEQYF. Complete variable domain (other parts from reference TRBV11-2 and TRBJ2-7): EAGVAQSPRYKIIEKRQSVAFWCNPISGHATLYWYQQILGQGPKLLIQFQNNGVVDDSQLPKDRFSAERLKGVDSTLKIQPAKLEDSAVYLCASSPWGASYEQYFGPGTRLTVT.

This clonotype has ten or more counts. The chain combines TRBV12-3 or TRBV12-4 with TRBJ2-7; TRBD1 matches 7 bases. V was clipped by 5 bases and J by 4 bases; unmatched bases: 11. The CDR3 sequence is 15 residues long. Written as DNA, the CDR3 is TGTGCCAGCAGTCCTACTACAGGGGCCGAATACGAGCAGTACTTC. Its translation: CASSPTTGAEYEQYF.

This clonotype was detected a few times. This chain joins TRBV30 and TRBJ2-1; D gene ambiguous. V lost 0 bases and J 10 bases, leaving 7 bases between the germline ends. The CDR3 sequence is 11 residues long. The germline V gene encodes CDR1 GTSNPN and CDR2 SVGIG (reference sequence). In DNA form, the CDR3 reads TGTGCCTGGAGTGTCTCAGCGGAGCAGTTCTTC. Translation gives CAWSVSAEQFF.

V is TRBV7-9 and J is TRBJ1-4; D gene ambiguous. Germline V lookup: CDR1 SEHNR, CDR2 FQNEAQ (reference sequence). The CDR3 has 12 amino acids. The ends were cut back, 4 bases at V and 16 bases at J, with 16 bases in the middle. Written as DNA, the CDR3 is TGTGCCAGCAGCTCGCTGGTAGGGATTCCGTTTTTT. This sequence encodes CASSSLVGIPFF.

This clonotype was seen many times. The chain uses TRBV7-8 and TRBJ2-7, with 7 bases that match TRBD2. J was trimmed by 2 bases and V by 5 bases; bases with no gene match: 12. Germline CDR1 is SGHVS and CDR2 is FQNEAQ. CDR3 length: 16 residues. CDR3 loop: CASSPIAGLVTYEQYF. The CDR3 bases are TGTGCCAGCAGCCCTATAGCGGGTCTCGTTACCTACGAGCAGTACTTC. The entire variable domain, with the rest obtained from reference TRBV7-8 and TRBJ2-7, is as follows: GAGVSQSPRYKVAKRGQDVALRCDPISGHVSLFWYQQALGQGPEFLTYFQNEAQLDKSGLPSDRFFAERPEGSVSTLKIQRTQQEDSAVYLCASSPIAGLVTYEQYFGPGTRLTVT.

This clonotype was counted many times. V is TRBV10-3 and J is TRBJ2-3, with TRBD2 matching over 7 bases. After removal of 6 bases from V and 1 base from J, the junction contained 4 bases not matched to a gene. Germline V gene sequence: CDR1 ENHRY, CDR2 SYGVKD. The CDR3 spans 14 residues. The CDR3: CAIRSGDGTDTQYF. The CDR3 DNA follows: TGTGCCATCAGGAGCGGGGACGGCACAGATACGCAGTATTTT.

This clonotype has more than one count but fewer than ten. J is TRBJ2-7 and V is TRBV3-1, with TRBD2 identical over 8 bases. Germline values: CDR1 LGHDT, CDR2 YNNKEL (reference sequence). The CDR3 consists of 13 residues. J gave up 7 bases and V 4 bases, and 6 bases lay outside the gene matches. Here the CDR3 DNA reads TGTGCCAGCAGCCGGAATTCGGGGGGGGAGCAGTACTTC. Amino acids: CASSRNSGGEQYF.

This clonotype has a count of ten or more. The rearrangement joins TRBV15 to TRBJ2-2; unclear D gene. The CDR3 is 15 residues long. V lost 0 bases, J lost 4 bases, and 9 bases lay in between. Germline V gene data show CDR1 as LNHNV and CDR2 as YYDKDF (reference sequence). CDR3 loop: CATSRDLKSTGELFF. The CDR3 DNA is TGTGCCACCAGCAGAGATTTAAAAAGCACCGGGGAGCTGTTTTTT.

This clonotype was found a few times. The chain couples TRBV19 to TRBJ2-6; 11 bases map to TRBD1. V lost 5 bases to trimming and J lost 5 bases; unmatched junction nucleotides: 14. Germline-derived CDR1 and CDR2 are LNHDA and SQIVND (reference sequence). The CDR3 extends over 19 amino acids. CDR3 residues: CASSGEDRGRYGWANVLTF. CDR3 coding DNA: TGTGCCAGTAGTGGGGAGGACAGGGGGCGCTATGGATGGGCCAACGTCCTGACTTTC.

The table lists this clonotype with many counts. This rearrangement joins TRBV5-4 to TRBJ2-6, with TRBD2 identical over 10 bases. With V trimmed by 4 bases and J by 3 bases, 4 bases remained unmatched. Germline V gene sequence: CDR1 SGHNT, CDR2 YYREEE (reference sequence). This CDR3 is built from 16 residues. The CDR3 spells CASSLTSGLGANVLTF. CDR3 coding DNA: TGTGCCAGCAGCCTGACTAGCGGGCTTGGGGCCAACGTCCTGACTTTC.

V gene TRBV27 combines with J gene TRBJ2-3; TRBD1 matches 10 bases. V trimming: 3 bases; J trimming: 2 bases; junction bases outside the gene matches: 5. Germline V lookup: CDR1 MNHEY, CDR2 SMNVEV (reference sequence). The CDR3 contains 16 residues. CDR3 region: CASSFLTGGDTDTQYF. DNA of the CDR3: TGTGCCAGCAGTTTCCTGACAGGGGGCGACACAGATACGCAGTATTTT.

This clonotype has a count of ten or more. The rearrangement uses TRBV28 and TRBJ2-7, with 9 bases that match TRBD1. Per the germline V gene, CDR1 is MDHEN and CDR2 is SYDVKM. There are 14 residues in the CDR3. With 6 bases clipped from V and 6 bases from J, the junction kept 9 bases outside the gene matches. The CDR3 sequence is CASRIPGQGSEQYF. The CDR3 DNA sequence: TGTGCCAGCAGGATACCGGGACAGGGTTCCGAGCAGTACTTC. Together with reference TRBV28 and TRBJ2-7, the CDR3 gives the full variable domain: DVKVTQSSRYLVKRTGEKVFLECVQDMDHENMFWYRQDPGLGLRLIYFSYDVKMKEKGDIPEGYSVSREKKERFSLILESASTNQTSMYLCASRIPGQGSEQYFGPGTRLTVT.

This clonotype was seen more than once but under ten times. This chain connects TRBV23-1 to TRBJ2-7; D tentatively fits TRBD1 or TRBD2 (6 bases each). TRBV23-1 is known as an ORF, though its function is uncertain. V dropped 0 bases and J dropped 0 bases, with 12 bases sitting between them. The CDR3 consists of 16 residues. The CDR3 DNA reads TGCGCCAGCAGTCAATCTTGGGGGGCCTACTCCTACGAGCAGTACTTC. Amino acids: CASSQSWGAYSYEQYF.

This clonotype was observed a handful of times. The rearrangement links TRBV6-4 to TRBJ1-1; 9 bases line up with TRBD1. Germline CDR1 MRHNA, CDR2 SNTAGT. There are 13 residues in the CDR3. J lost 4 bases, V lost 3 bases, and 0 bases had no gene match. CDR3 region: CASSEGQGTEAFF. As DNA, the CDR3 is TGTGCCAGCAGTGAGGGACAGGGCACTGAAGCTTTCTTT.

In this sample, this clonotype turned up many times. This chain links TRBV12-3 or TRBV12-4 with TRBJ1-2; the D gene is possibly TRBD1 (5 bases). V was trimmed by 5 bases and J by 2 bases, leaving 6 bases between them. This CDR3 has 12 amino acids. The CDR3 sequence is CASSGGNYGYTF. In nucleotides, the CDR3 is TGTGCCAGCAGTGGGGGGAACTATGGCTACACCTTC.

This CDR3 is CASKLVSGYEQYF. DNA of the CDR3: TGTGCCAGCAAGTTGGTTAGTGGCTACGAGCAGTACTTC. The rearrangement links TRBV2 to TRBJ2-7, with D uncertain. CDR3 length: 13 residues. V dropped 7 bases and J dropped 3 bases, with 13 bases sitting between them. The V gene's germline CDR1 is SNHLY and CDR2 FYNNEI.

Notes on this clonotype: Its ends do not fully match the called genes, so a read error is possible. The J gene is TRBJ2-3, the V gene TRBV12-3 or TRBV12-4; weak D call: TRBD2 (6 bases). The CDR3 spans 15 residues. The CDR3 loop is CASRLRQRATDTRYF. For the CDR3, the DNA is TGTGCCAGCAGGTTAAGACAGCGGGCCACAGATACGCGGTATTTT.

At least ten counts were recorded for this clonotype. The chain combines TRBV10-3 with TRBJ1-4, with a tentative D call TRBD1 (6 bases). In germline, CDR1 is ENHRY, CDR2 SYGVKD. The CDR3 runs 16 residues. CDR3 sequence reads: CARSLGQTALNEKLFF. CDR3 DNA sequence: TGTGCTAGAAGTCTAGGACAGACAGCTCTTAATGAAAAACTGTTTTTT.